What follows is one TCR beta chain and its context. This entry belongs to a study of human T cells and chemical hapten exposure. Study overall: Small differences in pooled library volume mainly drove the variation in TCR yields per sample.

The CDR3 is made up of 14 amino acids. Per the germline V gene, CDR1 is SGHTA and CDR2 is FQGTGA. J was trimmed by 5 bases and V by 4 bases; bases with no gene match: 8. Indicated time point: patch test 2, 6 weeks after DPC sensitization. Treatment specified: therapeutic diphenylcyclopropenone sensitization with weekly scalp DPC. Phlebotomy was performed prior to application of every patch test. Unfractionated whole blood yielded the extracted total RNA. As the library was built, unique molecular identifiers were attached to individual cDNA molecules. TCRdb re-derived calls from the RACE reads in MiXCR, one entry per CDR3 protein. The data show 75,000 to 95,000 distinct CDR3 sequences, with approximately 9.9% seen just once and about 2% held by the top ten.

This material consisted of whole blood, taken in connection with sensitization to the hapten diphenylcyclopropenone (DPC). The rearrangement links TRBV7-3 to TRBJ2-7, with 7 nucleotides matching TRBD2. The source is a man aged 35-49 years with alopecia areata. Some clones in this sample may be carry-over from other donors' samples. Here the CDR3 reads CASSSSSGTNEQYF. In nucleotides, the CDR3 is TGTGCCAGCAGCTCCTCCTCCGGGACTAACGAGCAGTACTTC.